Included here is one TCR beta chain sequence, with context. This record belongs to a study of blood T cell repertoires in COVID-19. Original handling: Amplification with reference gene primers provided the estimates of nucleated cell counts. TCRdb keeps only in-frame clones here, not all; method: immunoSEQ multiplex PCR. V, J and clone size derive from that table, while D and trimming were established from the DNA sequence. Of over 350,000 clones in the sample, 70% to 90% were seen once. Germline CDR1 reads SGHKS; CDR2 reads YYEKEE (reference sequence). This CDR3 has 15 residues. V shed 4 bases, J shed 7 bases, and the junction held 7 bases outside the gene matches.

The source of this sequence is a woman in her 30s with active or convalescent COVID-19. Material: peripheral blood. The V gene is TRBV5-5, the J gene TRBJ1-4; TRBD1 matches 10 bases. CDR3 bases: TGTGCCAGCAGCACGGGACAGGGGTGGAGTGAAAAACTGTTTTTT. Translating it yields CASSTGQGWSEKLFF.